This T cell receptor (beta chain) was found in a study of blood T cells in healthy people across ages. Study-level results: Long-lived donors exceeded aged donors in naive CD4+ cells and diversity.

CDR3 length: 15 residues. Germline V lookup: CDR1 SNHLY, CDR2 FYNNEI. Germline trimming cut 3 bases from V and 2 bases from J; bases unmatched to any gene: 5. For the second PCR, which ran for roughly 6 to 11 cycles, a sample-barcoded 5' primer and a J-beta primer mix were used. TCRdb processed the 5' RACE reads anew with MiXCR; each CDR3 protein has one entry. The data contain some 850,000 distinct CDR3 sequences, about a quarter of them singletons. Comments on this clonotype: Antigen: not known.

These data were likewise used in another study, on T cells of mothers and their children.

The source of this sequence is a boy aged 5-17 years in good health. The J gene is TRBJ2-5, the V gene TRBV2; 8 bases map to TRBD2. Sequencing used blood. The chain's CDR3 is CASSETSVGQETQYF. CDR3 bases: TGTGCCAGCAGTGAGACTAGCGTGGGGCAAGAGACCCAGTACTTC.